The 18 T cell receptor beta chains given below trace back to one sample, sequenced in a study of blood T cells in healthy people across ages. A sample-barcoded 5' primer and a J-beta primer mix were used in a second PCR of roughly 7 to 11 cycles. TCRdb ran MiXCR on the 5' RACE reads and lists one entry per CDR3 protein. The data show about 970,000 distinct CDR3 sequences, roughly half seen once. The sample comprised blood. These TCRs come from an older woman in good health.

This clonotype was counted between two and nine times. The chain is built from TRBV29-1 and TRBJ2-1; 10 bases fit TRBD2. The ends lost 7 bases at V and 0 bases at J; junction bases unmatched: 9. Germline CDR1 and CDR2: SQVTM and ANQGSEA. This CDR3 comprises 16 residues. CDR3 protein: CSAVPPSGSSYNEQFF. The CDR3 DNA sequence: TGCAGCGCCGTTCCCCCTAGCGGGAGCTCCTACAATGAGCAGTTCTTC.

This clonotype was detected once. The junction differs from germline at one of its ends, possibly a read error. The CDR3 protein is CTSSQGVGELFF. The CDR3 nucleotides read TGTACCAGCAGCCAAGGGGTAGGGGAGCTGTTTTTT. The V and J genes are TRBV3-1 and TRBJ2-2; D possibly corresponds to TRBD1 (5 bases). Germline V gives CDR1 LGHDT, CDR2 YNNKEL (reference sequence). This CDR3 contains 12 residues.

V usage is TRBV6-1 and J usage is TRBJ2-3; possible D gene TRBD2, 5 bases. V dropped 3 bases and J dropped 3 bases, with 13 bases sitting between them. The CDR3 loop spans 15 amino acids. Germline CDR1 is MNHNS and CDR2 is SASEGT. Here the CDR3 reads CASSEPGFGTDTQYF. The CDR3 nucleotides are TGTGCCAGCAGTGAGCCGGGATTTGGAACAGATACGCAGTATTTT.

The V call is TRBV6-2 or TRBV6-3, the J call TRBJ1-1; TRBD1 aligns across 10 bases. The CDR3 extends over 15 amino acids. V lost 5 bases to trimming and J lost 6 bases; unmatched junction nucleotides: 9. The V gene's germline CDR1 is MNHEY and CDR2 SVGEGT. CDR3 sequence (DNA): TGTGCCAGCAGTAGTGCCGGGACAGGGGATCCTGAAGCTTTCTTT. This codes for CASSSAGTGDPEAFF.

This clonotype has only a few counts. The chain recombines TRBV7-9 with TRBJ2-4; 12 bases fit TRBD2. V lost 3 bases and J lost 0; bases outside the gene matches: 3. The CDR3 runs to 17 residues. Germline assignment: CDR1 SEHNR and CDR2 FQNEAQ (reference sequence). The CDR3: CASSFGTSGLAKNIQYF. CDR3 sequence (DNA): TGTGCCAGCAGCTTTGGGACTAGCGGGTTAGCCAAAAACATTCAGTACTTC. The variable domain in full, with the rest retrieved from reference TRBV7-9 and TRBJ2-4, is DTGVSQNPRHKITKRGQNVTFRCDPISEHNRLYWYRQTLGQGPEFLTYFQNEAQLEKSRLLSDRFSAERPKGSFSTLEIQRTEQGDSAMYLCASSFGTSGLAKNIQYFGAGTRLSVL.

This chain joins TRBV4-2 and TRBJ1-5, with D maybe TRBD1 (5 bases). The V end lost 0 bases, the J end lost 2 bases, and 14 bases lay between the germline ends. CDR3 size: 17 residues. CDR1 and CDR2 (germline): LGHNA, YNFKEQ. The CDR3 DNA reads TGTGCCAGCAGCCAAGATCTCGATCGAGGGGGCAATCAGCCCCAGCATTTT. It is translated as CASSQDLDRGGNQPQHF.

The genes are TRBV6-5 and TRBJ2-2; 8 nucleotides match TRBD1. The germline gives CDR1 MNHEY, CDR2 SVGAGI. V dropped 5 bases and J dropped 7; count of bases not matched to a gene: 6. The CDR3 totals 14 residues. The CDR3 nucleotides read TGTGCCAGCAGTAAGGAAGACAGGGGCGGGGAGCTGTTTTTT. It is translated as CASSKEDRGGELFF.

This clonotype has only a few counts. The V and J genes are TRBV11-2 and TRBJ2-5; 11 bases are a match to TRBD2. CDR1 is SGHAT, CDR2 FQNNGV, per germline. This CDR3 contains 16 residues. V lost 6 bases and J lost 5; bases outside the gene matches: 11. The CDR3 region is CASRTLAGGEWETQYF. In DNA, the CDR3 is TGTGCCAGCAGAACCCTAGCGGGAGGCGAGTGGGAGACCCAGTACTTC. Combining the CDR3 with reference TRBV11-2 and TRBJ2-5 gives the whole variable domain EAGVAQSPRYKIIEKRQSVAFWCNPISGHATLYWYQQILGQGPKLLIQFQNNGVVDDSQLPKDRFSAERLKGVDSTLKIQPAKLEDSAVYLCASRTLAGGEWETQYFGPGTRLLVL.

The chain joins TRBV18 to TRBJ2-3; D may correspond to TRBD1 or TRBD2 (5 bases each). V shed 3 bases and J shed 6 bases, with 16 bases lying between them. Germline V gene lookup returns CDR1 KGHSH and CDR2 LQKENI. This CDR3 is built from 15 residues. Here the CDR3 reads CASSPGPSTTDTQYF. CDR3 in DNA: TGTGCCAGCTCACCGGGACCATCTACCACCGATACGCAGTATTTT. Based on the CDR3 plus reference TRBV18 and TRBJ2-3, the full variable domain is NAGVMQNPRHLVRRRGQEARLRCSPMKGHSHVYWYRQLPEEGLKFMVYLQKENIIDESGMPKERFSAEFPKEGPSILRIQQVVRGDSAAYFCASSPGPSTTDTQYFGPGTRLTVL.

The CDR3 reads CASSYPGQGASGYTF. CDR3 in DNA: TGTGCCAGCAGCTATCCGGGACAGGGGGCTAGTGGCTACACCTTC. The genes are TRBV11-2 and TRBJ1-2; TRBD1 aligns across 12 bases. V lost 4 bases to trimming and J lost 7 bases; unmatched junction nucleotides: 7. The length of the CDR3 is 15 residues. Germline V gives CDR1 SGHAT, CDR2 FQNNGV.

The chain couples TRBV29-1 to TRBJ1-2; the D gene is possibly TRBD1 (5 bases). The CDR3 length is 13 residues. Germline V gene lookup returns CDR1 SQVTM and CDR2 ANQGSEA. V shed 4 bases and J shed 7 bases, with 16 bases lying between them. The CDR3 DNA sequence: TGCAGCGTTGGCGGGACTAGCTACTCTGGCTACACCTTC. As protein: CSVGGTSYSGYTF.

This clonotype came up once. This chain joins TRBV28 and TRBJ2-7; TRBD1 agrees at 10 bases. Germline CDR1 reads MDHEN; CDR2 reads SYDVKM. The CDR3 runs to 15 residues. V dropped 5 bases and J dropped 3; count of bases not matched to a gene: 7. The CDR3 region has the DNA TGTGCCAGCAGTCCTCGGGACAGGGGAAACTACGAGCAGTACTTC. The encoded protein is CASSPRDRGNYEQYF.

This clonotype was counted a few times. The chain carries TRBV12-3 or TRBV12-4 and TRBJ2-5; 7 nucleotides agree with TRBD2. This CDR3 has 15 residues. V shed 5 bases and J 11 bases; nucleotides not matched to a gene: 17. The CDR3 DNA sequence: TGTGCCAGCAGTCCCGGGAGGCGCACCAACAATGAGCAGTACTTC. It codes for CASSPGRRTNNEQYF.

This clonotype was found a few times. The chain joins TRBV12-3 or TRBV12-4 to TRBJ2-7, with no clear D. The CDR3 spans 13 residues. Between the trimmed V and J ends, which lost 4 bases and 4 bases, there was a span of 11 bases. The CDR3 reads CASSWTGRYEQYF. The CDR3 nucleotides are TGTGCCAGCAGTTGGACGGGCCGATACGAGCAGTACTTC.

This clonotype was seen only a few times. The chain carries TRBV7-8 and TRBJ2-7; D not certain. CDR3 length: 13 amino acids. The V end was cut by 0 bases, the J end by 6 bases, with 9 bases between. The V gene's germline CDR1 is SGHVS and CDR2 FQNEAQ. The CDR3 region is CASSLAGLSEQYF. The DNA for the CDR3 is TGTGCCAGCAGCTTAGCAGGGCTGAGCGAGCAGTACTTC.

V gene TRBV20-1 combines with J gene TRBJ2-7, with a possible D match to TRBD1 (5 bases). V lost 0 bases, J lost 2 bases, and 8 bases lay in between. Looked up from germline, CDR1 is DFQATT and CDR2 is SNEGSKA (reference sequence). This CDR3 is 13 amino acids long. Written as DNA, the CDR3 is TGCAGTGCTAGAGAAGACAGAGCCTACGAGCAGTACTTC. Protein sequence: CSAREDRAYEQYF.

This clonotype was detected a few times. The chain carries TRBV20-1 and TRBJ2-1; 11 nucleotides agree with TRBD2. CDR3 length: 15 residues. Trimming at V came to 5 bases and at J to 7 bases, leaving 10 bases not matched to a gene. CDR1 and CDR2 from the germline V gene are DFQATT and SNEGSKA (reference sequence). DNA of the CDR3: TGCAGTGCTCCGCAACTAGCGGGAGCTCTGAATGAGCAGTTCTTC. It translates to CSAPQLAGALNEQFF.

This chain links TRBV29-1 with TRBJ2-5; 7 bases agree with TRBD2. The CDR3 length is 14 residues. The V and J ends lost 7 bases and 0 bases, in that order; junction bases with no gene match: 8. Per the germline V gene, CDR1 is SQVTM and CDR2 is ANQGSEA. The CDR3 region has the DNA TGCAGCGCTCCCCTGGGGGGGTACCAAGAGACCCAGTACTTC. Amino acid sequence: CSAPLGGYQETQYF.